Presented here are 7 T cell receptor beta chains from one specimen sequenced in a study of CD8+ T cells in alopecia areata. Isolated RNA was reverse transcribed into cDNA used as the sequencing template. Here immunoSEQ multiplex PCR was the method, and the copy in TCRdb shows in-frame clones only, minus some. The sample has roughly 250,000 clones, roughly 69% seen once. This material consisted of CD4+ T cells sorted from blood, taken at week 0. These receptors came from a human donor with alopecia areata.

This clone was observed a handful of times. The chain employs TRBV29-1 and TRBJ2-3, with D maybe TRBD2 (5 bases). The V end lost 7 bases, the J end lost 6 bases, and 8 bases lay between the germline ends. This CDR3 is built from 10 residues. Germline V lookup: CDR1 SQVTM, CDR2 ANQGSEA. The CDR3 loop is CSAGLDTQYF. CDR3 bases: TGCAGCGCGGGGTTGGATACGCAGTATTTT.

V gene TRBV30 combines with J gene TRBJ1-1, with a weak D call TRBD1 (6 bases). CDR1 is GTSNPN and CDR2 is SVGIG in the germline V gene (reference sequence). The CDR3 has 14 residues. V was clipped by 5 bases and J by 2 bases, with 15 bases between them. CDR3 sequence: CAWAGVRQNTEAFF. CDR3 nucleotides: TGTGCCTGGGCAGGGGTCAGACAAAACACTGAAGCTTTCTTT. Combining the CDR3 with reference TRBV30 and TRBJ1-1 gives the whole variable domain SQTIHQWPATLVQPVGSPLSLECTVEGTSNPNLYWYRQAAGRGLQLLFYSVGIGQISSEVPQNLSASRPQDRQFILSSKKLLLSDSGFYLCAWAGVRQNTEAFFGQGTRLTVV.

The chain has TRBV30 and TRBJ1-6; 7 nucleotides align to TRBD1. J lost 5 bases, V lost 2 bases, and 3 bases had no gene match. Germline values: CDR1 GTSNPN, CDR2 SVGIG (reference sequence). The CDR3 length is 14 residues. In DNA form, the CDR3 reads TGTGCCTGGAGTCGGGACAGCGATAATTCACCCCTCCACTTT. Protein sequence: CAWSRDSDNSPLHF.

This chain joins TRBV6-6 and TRBJ2-5, with 8 positions matching TRBD2. V trimming: 5 bases; J trimming: 0 bases; junction bases outside the gene matches: 8. This CDR3 contains 16 residues. Germline assignment: CDR1 MNHNY and CDR2 SVGAGI (reference sequence). CDR3 amino acids: CASSLLAGPYQETQYF. In DNA, the CDR3 is TGTGCCAGCAGTCTCCTAGCGGGTCCGTACCAAGAGACCCAGTACTTC.

The chain couples TRBV5-1 to TRBJ1-1; perhaps TRBD1 as D (6 bases). The CDR3 is 13 amino acids. Germline CDR1 and CDR2: SGHRS and YFSETQ. Trimming removed 4 bases from V and 4 bases from J, with 11 bases in between. The DNA for the CDR3 is TGCGCCAGCAGCGGGACAAAGGGCACTGAAGCTTTCTTT. Encoded protein: CASSGTKGTEAFF.

This clone was counted once. Germline is not matched at one junction end, which may reflect a read error. The chain is built from TRBV9 and TRBJ2-1; 13 nucleotides align to TRBD2. Germline CDR1 reads SGDLS; CDR2 reads YYNGEE. This CDR3 spans 16 amino acids. CDR3 protein: CASSVAPGLAGPGKVF. CDR3 nucleotide sequence: TGTGCCAGCAGCGTAGCCCCGGGACTAGCGGGGCCCGGTAAGGTCTTC.

V usage is TRBV30 and J usage is TRBJ1-2, with unresolved D. The CDR3 contains 14 residues. Trimming shortened V by 2 bases and J by 2 bases, and 12 bases separated the two germline ends. Germline V gene sequence: CDR1 GTSNPN, CDR2 SVGIG (reference sequence). The CDR3 protein is CAWSRGYANYGYTF. Written as DNA, the CDR3 is TGTGCCTGGAGTCGAGGGTATGCCAACTATGGCTACACCTTC.